Detailed here is one T cell receptor beta chain. This entry comes from a study of control samples from healthy donors and cancer patients. The table came from immunoSEQ multiplex PCR; TCRdb's copy has only in-frame clones and leaves some out. The sample has some 120,000 clones; more than 70% are singletons. The CDR3 is 18 residues long. Germline V gives CDR1 SGHRS, CDR2 YFSETQ. V lost 3 bases to trimming and J lost 0 bases; unmatched junction nucleotides: 8. This TCR was recovered from a man over 45 in good health. V and J are TRBV5-1 and TRBJ2-7; 14 bases align to TRBD2. Sequencing was done on a sample of blood. The CDR3 nucleotides read TGCGCCAGCAGCTGGGGGACTAGCGGGGGCCTCAGCTCCTACGAGCAGTACTTC. As protein: CASSWGTSGGLSSYEQYF.